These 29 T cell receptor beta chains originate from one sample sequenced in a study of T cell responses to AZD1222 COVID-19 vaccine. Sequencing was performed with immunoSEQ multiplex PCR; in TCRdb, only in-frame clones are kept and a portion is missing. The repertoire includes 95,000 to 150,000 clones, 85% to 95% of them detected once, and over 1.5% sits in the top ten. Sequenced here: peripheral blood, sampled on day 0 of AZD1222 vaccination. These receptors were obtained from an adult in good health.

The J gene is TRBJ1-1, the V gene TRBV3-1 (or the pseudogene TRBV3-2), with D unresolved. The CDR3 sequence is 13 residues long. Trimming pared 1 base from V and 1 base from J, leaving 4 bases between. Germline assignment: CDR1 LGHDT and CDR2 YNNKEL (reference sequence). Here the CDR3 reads CASSQATNTEAFF. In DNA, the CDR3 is TGTGCCAGCAGCCAAGCGACGAACACTGAAGCTTTCTTT.

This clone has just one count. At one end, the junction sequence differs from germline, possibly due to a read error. CDR3 sequence: CASIGQGKYNSPLHF. CDR3 bases: TGTGCTAGCATCGGACAGGGAAAATATAATTCACCCCTCCACTTT. The chain joins TRBV7-7 to TRBJ1-6, with 8 positions matching TRBD1. The CDR3 spans 15 residues. Germline values: CDR1 SSHAT, CDR2 FNYEAQ (reference sequence). The variable domain in full, with the rest retrieved from reference TRBV7-7 and TRBJ1-6, is GAGVSQSPRYKVTKRGQDVTLRCDPISSHATLYWYQQALGQGPEFLTYFNYEAQPDKSGLPSDRFSAERPEGSISTLTIQRTEQRDSAMYRCASIGQGKYNSPLHFGNGTRLTVT.

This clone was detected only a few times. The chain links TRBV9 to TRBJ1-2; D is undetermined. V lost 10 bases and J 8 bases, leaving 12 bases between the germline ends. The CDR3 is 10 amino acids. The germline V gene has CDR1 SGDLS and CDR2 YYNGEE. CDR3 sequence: CARWVLGYTF. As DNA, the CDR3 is TGTGCCCGATGGGTCCTGGGCTACACCTTC.

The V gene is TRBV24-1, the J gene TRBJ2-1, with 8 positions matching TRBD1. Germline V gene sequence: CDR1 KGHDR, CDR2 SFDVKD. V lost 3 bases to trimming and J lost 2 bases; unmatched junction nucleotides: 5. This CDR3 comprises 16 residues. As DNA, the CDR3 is TGTGCCACCAGTGATCCCGGACAGGGTACCTACAATGAGCAGTTCTTC. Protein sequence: CATSDPGQGTYNEQFF.

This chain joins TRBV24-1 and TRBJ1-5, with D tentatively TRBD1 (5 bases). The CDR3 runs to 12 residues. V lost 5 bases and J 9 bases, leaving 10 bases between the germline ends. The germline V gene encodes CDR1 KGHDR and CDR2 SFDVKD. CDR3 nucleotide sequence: TGTGCCACCAGTGCAGGGCACGGGCCCCAGCATTTT. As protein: CATSAGHGPQHF.

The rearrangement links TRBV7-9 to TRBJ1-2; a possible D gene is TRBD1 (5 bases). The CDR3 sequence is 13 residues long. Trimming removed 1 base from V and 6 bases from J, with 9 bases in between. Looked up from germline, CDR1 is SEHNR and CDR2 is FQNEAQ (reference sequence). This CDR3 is CASSLGGTDGYTF. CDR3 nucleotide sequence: TGTGCCAGCAGCTTAGGGGGGACGGATGGCTACACCTTC.

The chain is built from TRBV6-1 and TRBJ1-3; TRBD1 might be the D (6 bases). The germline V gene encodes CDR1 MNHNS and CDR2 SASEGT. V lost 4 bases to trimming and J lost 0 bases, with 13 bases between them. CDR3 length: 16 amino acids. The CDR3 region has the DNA TGTGCCAGCAGTGCGCCGGGGGCCCCCTCTGGAAACACCATATATTTT. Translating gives CASSAPGAPSGNTIYF.

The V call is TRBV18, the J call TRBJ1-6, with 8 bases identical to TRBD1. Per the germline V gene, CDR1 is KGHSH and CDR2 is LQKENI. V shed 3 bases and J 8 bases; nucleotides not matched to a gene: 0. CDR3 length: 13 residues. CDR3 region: CASSPTGDSPLHF. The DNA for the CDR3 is TGTGCCAGCTCACCGACAGGGGATTCACCCCTCCACTTT.

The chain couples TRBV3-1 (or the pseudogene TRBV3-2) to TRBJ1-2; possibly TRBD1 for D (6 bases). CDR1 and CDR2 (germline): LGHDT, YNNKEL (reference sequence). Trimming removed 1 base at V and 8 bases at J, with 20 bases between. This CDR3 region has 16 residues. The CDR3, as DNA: TGTGCCAGCAGCCAAGGCAGTCCCCGGACAGCCTGGGGCTACACCTTC. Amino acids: CASSQGSPRTAWGYTF.

CDR3 in amino acids: CASSQGLAGEETQYF. DNA for the CDR3: TGCGCCAGCAGCCAGGGACTAGCGGGTGAAGAGACCCAGTACTTC. The chain has TRBV5-1 and TRBJ2-5; 12 bases fit TRBD2. The J segment lost 3 bases and the V segment lost 4 bases, leaving 4 bases of the junction unmatched. Germline CDR1 is SGHRS and CDR2 is YFSETQ. The CDR3 is 15 amino acids.

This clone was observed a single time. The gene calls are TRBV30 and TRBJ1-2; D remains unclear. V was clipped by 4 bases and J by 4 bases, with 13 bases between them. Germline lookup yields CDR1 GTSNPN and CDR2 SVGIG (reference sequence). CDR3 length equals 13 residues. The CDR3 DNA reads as TGTGCCTGGAACATGGGGTCTGGCTATGGCTACACCTTC. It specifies CAWNMGSGYGYTF.

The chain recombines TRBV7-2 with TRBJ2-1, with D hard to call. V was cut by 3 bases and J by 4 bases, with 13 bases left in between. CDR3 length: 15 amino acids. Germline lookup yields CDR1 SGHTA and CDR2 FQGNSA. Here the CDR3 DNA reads TGTGCCAGCAGCTTGGCAAAGGGATCTTACAATGAGCAGTTCTTC. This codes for CASSLAKGSYNEQFF.

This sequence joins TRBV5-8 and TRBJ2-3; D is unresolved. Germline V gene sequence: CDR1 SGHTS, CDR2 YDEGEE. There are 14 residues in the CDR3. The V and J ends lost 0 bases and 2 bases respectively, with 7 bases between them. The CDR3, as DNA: TGTGCCAGCAGCTTGGGGGCTTACACAGATACGCAGTATTTT. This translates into CASSLGAYTDTQYF.

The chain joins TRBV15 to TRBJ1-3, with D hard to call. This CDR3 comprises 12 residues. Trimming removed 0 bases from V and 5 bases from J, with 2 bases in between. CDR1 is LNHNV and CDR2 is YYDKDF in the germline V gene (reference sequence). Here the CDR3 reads CATSRDRNTIYF. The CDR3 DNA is TGTGCCACCAGCAGAGACCGAAACACCATATATTTT.

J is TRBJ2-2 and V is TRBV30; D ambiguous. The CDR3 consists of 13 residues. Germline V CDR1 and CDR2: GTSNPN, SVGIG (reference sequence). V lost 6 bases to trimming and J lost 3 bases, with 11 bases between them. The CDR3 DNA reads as TGTGCCTGTGGGGTGGGGTACACCGGGGAGCTGTTTTTT. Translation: CACGVGYTGELFF.

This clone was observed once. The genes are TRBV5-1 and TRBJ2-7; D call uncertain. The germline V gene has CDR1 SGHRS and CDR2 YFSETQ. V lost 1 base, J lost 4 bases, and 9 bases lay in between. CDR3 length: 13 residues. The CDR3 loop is CASSLRPLYEQYF. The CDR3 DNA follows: TGCGCCAGCAGCTTGAGGCCCCTTTACGAGCAGTACTTC.

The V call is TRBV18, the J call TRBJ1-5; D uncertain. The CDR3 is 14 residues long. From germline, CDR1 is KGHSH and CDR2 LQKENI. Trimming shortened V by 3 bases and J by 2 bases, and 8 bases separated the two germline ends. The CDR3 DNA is TGTGCCAGCTCACCTGACAAAGGCAATCAGCCCCAGCATTTT. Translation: CASSPDKGNQPQHF.

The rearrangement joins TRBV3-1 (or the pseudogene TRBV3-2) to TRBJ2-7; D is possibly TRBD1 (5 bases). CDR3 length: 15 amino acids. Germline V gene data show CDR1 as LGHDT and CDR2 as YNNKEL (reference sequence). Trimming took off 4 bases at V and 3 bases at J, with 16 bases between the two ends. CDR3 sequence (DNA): TGTGCCAGCAGCCGGGTACGACAGACCCTCTACGAGCAGTACTTC. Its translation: CASSRVRQTLYEQYF.

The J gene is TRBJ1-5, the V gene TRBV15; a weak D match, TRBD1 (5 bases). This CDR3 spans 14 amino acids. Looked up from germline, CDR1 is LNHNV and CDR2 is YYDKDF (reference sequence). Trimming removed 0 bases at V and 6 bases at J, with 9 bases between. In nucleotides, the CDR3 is TGTGCCACCAGCAGAGATCAGGGTACTCAGCCCCAGCATTTT. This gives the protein CATSRDQGTQPQHF.

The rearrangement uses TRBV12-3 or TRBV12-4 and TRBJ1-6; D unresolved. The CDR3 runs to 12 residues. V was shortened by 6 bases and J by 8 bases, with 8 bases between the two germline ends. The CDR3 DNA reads TGTGCCAGCAGGTTCGGGGATTCACCCCTCCACTTT. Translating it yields CASRFGDSPLHF.

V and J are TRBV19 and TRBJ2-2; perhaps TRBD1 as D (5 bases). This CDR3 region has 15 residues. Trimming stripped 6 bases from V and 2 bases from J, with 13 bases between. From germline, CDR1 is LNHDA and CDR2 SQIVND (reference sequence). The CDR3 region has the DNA TGTGCCAGTAGCCCTGGGGCAGCAAACACCGGGGAGCTGTTTTTT. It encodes CASSPGAANTGELFF.

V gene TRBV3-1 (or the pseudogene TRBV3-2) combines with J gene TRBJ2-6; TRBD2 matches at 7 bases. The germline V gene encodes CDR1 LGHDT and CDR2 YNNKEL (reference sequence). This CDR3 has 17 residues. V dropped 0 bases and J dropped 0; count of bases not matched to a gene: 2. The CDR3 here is CASSQEGGSSGANVLTF. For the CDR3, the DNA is TGTGCCAGCAGCCAAGAGGGAGGGAGCTCTGGGGCCAACGTCCTGACTTTC.

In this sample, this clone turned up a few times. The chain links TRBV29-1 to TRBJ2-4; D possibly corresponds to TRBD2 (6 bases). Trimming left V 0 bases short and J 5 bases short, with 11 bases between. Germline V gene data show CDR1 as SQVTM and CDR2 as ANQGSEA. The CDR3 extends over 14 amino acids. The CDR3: CSVEEPGLQNIQYF. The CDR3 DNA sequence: TGCAGCGTTGAAGAACCGGGACTGCAAAACATTCAGTACTTC. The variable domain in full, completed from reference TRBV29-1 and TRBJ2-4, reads SAVISQKPSRDICQRGTSLTIQCQVDSQVTMMFWYRQQPGQSLTLIATANQGSEATYESGFVIDKFPISRPNLTFSTLTVSNMSPEDSSIYLCSVEEPGLQNIQYFGAGTRLSVL.

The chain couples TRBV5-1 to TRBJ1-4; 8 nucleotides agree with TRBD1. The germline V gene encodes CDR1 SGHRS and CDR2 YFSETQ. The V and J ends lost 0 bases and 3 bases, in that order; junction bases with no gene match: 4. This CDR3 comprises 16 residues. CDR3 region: CASSLGAGGSNEKLFF. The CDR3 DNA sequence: TGCGCCAGCAGCTTGGGGGCAGGGGGCTCTAATGAAAAACTGTTTTTT. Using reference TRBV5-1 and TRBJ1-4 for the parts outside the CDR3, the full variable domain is KAGVTQTPRYLIKTRGQQVTLSCSPISGHRSVSWYQQTPGQGLQFLFEYFSETQRNKGNFPGRFSGRQFSNSRSEMNVSTLELGDSALYLCASSLGAGGSNEKLFFGSGTQLSVL.

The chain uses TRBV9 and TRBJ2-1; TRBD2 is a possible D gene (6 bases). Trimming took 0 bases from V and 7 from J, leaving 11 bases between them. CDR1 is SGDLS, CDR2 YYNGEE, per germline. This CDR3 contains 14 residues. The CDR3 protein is CASSVAEGRNEQFF. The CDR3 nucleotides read TGTGCCAGCAGCGTAGCGGAGGGGCGGAATGAGCAGTTCTTC.

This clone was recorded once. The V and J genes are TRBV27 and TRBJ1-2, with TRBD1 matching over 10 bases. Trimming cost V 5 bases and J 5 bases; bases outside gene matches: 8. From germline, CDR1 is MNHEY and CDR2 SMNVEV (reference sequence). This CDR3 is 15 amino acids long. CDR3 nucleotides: TGTGCCAGCAGTAAACTCGGACAGGGGGGATATGGCTACACCTTC. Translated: CASSKLGQGGYGYTF.

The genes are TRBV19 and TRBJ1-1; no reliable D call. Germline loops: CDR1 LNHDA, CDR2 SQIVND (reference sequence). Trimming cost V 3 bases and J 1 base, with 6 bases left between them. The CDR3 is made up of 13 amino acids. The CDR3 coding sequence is TGTGCCAGTAGTATCAGCAGGAACACTGAAGCTTTCTTT. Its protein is CASSISRNTEAFF.

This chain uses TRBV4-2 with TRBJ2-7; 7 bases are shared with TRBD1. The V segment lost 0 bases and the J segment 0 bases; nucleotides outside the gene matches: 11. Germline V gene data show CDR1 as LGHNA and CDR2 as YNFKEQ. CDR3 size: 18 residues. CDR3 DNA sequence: TGTGCCAGCAGCCAAGATTTGGGAACCGGGACAGTCTCCTACGAGCAGTACTTC. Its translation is CASSQDLGTGTVSYEQYF.

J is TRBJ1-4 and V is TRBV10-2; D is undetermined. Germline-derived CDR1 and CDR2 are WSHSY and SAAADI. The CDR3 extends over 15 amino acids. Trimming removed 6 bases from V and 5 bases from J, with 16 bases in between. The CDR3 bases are TGCGCCAGCAGACGCGGCCCAGCAGAAAATGAAAAACTGTTTTTT. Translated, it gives CASRRGPAENEKLFF.